This T cell receptor beta chain is from a study of CD8 T cells in Susac syndrome. As for the study in general: Among the sequenced Susac syndrome patients, about six had active disease while 8 or 9 were in remission.

Reverse transcription of 0.5 to 1 ug RNA was performed with random hexamers. TCRdb re-derived calls from the immunoSEQ multiplex PCR reads in MiXCR, one entry per CDR3 protein. This sample has around 180,000 distinct CDR3 sequences, with 85% to 95% found just once. High-throughput TCR beta sequencing covered peripheral CD8+ and CD4+ T cells. This CDR3 is 12 amino acids long. The ends were cut back, 3 bases at V and 6 bases at J, with 7 bases in the middle. The V gene's germline CDR1 is LGHNA and CDR2 YSLEER. This chain connects TRBV4-3 to TRBJ2-3; D uncertain. The TCR comes from a human donor with Susac syndrome. The sequenced sample was CD4+ T cells from PBMCs. In DNA form, the CDR3 reads TGCGCCAGCAGCCACCGCCGGGATACGCAGTATTTT. As protein: CASSHRRDTQYF.